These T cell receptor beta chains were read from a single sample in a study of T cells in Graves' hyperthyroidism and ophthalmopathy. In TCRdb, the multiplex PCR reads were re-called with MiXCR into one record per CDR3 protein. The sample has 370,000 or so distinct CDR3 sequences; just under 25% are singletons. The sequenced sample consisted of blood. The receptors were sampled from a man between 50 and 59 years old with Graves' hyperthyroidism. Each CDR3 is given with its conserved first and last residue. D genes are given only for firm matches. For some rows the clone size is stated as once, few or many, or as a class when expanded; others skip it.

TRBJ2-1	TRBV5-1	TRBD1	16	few	TGCGCCAGCAGCGCCCCGGGACAGGTGGTCCACAATGAGCAGTTCTTC	CASSAPGQVVHNEQFF
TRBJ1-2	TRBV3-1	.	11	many	TGTGCCAGCAGCCAAGTGGGCAAGTACACCTTC	CASSQVGKYTF
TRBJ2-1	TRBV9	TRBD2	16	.	TGTGCCAGCAGCGTAGGGACTAGCGGGGTGTACAATGAGCAGTTCTTC	CASSVGTSGVYNEQFF
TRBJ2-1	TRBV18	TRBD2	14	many	TGTGCCAGTAAGAATGCGGGAGGACACAATGAGCAGTTCTTC	CASKNAGGHNEQFF
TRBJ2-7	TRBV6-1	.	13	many	TGTGCCAGCCGAGACCACACCCCCTACGAGCAGTACTTC	CASRDHTPYEQYF
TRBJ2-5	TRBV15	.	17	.	TGTGCCACCAGCAGAGCGGGAGTTAGGCAGTACCAAGAGACCCAGTACTTC	CATSRAGVRQYQETQYF
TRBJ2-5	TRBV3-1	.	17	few	TGTGCCAGCAGCCAAGATTCGGGGGCTAGCCGGAGGGAGACCCAGTACTTC	CASSQDSGASRRETQYF
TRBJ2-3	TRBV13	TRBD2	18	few	TGTGCCAGCAGTCGCGGAGGGGCGGGGGAAGAAATCCCAGATACGCAGTATTTT	CASSRGGAGEEIPDTQYF
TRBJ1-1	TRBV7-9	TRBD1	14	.	TGTGCCAGCAGATCCACAGGGGCCGGGACTGAAGCTTTCTTT	CASRSTGAGTEAFF
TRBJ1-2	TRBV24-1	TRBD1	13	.	TGTGCCACTCGCGGGGACAGGGCGGATGGCTACACCTTC	CATRGDRADGYTF
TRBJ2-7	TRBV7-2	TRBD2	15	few	TGTGCCAGCAGCTTAAGTAGCGGGAGCACCTACGAGCAGTACTTC	CASSLSSGSTYEQYF
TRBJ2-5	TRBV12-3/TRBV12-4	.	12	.	TGTGCCAGCAGTCAGCCCCCGGGGACCCAGTACTTC	CASSQPPGTQYF
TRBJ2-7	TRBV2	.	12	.	TGTGCCAGCGGGACTCACTCCTACGAGCAGTACTTC	CASGTHSYEQYF
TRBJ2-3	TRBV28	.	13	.	TGTGCCATCGGGGTAACTAGCACAGATACGCAGTATTTT	CAIGVTSTDTQYF
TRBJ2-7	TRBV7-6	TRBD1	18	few	TGTGCCAGCAGCTTAGCGGGGGCTGAGACAGGGGGTTGGTACGAGCAGTACTTC	CASSLAGAETGGWYEQYF
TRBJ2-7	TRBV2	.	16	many	TGTGCCAGCAGTGTTAGTCTCGGGAAAACCACCTACGAGCAGTACTTC	CASSVSLGKTTYEQYF
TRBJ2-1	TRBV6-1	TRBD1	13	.	TGTGCCAGCAGCGACAGGGGGAAGTACGAGCAATTCTTC	CASSDRGKYEQFF
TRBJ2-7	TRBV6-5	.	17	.	TGTGCCAGCAGTTACTCGATAGGTACTCATAGCTCCTACGAGCAGTACTTC	CASSYSIGTHSSYEQYF
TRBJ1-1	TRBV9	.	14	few	TGTGCCAGCAGCGTAGAGGTCATGAACACTGAAGCTTTCTTT	CASSVEVMNTEAFF
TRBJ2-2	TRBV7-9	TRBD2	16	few	TGTGCCAGCAGCTCCCGTCCTAGCGGGGACACCGGGGAGCTGTTTTTT	CASSSRPSGDTGELFF
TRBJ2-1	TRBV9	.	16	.	TGTGCCAGCAGCCCTTTGGTGGGAACGGGGTCCAATGAGCAGTTCTTC	CASSPLVGTGSNEQFF
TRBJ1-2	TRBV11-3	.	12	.	TGTGCCAGCAGCTTACCGAGGGGGGTCCATACCTTC	CASSLPRGVHTF
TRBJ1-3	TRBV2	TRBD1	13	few	TGTGCCAGCAGTAACAGGGGAGGAAACACCATATATTTT	CASSNRGGNTIYF
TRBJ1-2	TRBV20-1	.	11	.	TGCAGTGCTAGCGACATTTATGGCTACACCTTC	CSASDIYGYTF
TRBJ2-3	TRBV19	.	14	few	TGTGCCAGTAGTTCCTCCCGACGCACAGATACGCAGTATTTT	CASSSSRRTDTQYF
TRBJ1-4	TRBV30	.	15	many	TGTGCCTGGAGTGAGCAGGGGTTGGCTAATGAAAAACTGTTTTTT	CAWSEQGLANEKLFF
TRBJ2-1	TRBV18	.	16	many	TGTGCCAGCTCACCAGTCCCAGGGAGTCTCCAGGTTGAGCAGTTCTTC	CASSPVPGSLQVEQFF
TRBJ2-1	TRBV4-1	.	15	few	TGCGCCAGCAGCCAAGATGGGGCTAGCGTCAATGAGCAGTTCTTC	CASSQDGASVNEQFF
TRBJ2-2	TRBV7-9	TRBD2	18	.	TGTGCCAGCAGCTTAAACGGCGGGAGGGCTCCTACTGACGGGGAGCTGTTTTTT	CASSLNGGRAPTDGELFF
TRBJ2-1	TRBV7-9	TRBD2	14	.	TGTGCCAGCAGCTTGGAAAGGGTGGGACTAATCGGGTTCTTC	CASSLERVGLIGFF
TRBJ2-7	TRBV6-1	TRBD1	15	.	TGTGCCAGCAGTATTTTTCCGGGACAGAAATACGAGCAGTACTTC	CASSIFPGQKYEQYF
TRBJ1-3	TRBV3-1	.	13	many	TGTGCCAGCAGCCCAAGCTCTGGAAACACCATATATTTT	CASSPSSGNTIYF